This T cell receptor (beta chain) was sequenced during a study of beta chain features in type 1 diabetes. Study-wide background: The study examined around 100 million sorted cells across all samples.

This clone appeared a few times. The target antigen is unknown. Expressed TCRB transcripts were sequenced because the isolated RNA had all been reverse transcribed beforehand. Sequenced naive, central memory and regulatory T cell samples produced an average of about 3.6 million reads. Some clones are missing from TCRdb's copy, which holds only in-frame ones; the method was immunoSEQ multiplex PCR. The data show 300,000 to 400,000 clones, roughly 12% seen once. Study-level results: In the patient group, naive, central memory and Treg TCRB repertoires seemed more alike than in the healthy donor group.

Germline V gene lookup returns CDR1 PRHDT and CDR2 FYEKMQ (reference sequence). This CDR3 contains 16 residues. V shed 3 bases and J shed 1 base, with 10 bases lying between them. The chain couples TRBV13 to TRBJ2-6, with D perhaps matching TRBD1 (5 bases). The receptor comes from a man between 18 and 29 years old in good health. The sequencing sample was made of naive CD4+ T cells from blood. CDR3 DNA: TGTGCCAGCAGCTTGCATTCAGGGTCTGGGGCCAACGTCCTGACTTTC. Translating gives CASSLHSGSGANVLTF.